What follows describes a single T cell receptor beta chain. Its antigen is unknown. Base qualities are not at hand, and no much larger clone is one base apart. TCRbeta CDR3 regions were sequenced with the immunoSEQ Assay. After extraction, genomic DNA underwent amplification by bias-controlled multiplex PCR, followed by high-throughput sequencing. The authors processed their data as follows. To quantify the absolute abundance of each unique TCRbeta CDR3 region, sequences were collapsed and filtered. T cell fraction was estimated by normalizing TCRbeta template counts to usable DNA, which was measured by amplifying reference genes present in all nucleated cells. Repertoire TCRs were annotated as SARS-CoV-2-specific when V gene, CDR3 amino acid sequence and J gene were exactly matched to a known reactive TCR set. MIRA supplied the reference SARS-CoV-2 TCR set, which was filtered for enrichment in COVID-19-positive ImmuneCODE repertoires so that public or cross-reactive TCRs were removed. Using the MIRA antigens, annotated TCRs were further analysed by specific ORF or by position within an ORF. Breadth was defined as annotated unique rearrangements over total unique productive rearrangements; depth was the summed frequency of those rearrangements. Group comparisons of TCR breadth used two-sided Wilcoxon rank-sum tests. TCRdb holds this immuneACCESS table with in-frame rearrangements only. Some clones are missing; in checked studies, unresolved V genes explain under half, and the rest has no known cause. Clone size and the V and J calls come from that table; the DNA yielded D and trimming. For this sample there are about 420,000 clones; over 75% appear just once. The ten largest clones add up to about 4% of the sample.

V lost 0 bases and J lost 6 bases; the stretch between them is 12 bases long. The CDR3 runs 14 residues from the cysteine to the phenylalanine. Only the CDR3 DNA is retained, 42 bases long and in frame from the first base. Sequences MNHEY (CDR1) and SMNVEV (CDR2) are obtained from the germline V gene (reference sequence). The data belong to a study of Ad26.COV2.S vaccination and SARS-CoV-2 variants (TCRdb year 2021). Study-level background: Vaccine-arm donors were drawn from COV1001, a multicentre, randomized, double-blind, placebo-controlled phase I-IIa trial of Ad26.COV2.S in healthy adults. Trial participants were randomized into five groups of five, in which low-dose or high-dose Ad26.COV2.S was given once or twice, or placebo was given on both occasions. Ad26.COV2.S was administered intramuscularly at 5 x 10^10 or 1 x 10^11 viral particles, either as a single shot or as two shots given 56 days apart. Sequencing of the TCRbeta repertoire served to evaluate the specificity and breadth of SARS-CoV-2-reactive T cell receptors following Ad26.COV2.S vaccination. Investigators remained blinded to trial group allocation during experiments and outcome assessment. The TCR-sequenced set comprised around 30 samples: some 20 Ad26.COV2.S vaccine recipients, 5 placebo recipients and 8 SARS-CoV-2 convalescent individuals.

The full study reports these points: Substantial breadth of spike-specific CD8+ and CD4+ T cell responses was reported after vaccination. The study lacked the statistical power to compare responses across vaccine doses or regimens. Higher spike-specific TCR breadth was observed in Ad26.COV2.S recipients than in placebo recipients (P = 0.0014). The authors noted that total T cell responses may have been underestimated by the TCR breadth and depth analyses. Non-spike TCR breadth was comparable between vaccine and placebo recipients, consistent with the vaccine containing only spike.

The sample's treatment or condition, from its label and the paper: 15 to 20 received Ad26.COV2.S at low or high dose, single or two shots; about 5 received placebo; per-sample allocation not given. Repertoires of vaccine and placebo recipients were sequenced from samples collected on day 63 after the first injection. In Cohort 1b, more than 20 adults aged 18-55 years were enrolled at a single site in Boston, USA, between 29 July and 7 August 2020. As a vaccine, Ad26.COV2.S was a replication-incompetent adenovirus type 26 vector that expressed a prefusion-stabilized SARS-CoV-2 spike protein derived from the original Wuhan strain.

The rearranged chain carries TRBV27 and TRBJ2-7, with the D gene too uncertain to name. The specimen comprised peripheral blood, sampled in a trial of Ad26.COV2.S vaccine versus placebo. The source is a person aged 18-65 years who received the Ad26.COV2.S COVID-19 vaccine or a placebo. The CDR3 here reads CASSLSHTLREQYF. DNA sequence: TGTGCCAGCAGTTTATCCCATACCCTACGCGAGCAGTACTTC.